The T cell receptor (beta chain) described here comes from a study of blood T cell repertoires in COVID-19. This table comes from immunoSEQ multiplex PCR, and its TCRdb copy is limited to in-frame clones, with some not included. The sample holds about 59,000 clones, 85% to 90% seen once. The germline V gene has CDR1 SGHVS and CDR2 FNYEAQ. V lost 4 bases to trimming and J lost 3 bases, with 9 bases between them. The CDR3 has 13 residues. This clone was found once. Sequencing was done on a sample of peripheral blood. The TCR sequence derives from an elderly woman with active COVID-19. The chain couples TRBV7-6 to TRBJ2-5; the D gene is possibly TRBD1 (5 bases). The CDR3 loop reads CASSWVGEETQYF. Written as DNA, the CDR3 is TGTGCCAGCAGCTGGGTAGGGGAAGAGACCCAGTACTTC.